The clone carrying this T cell receptor (beta chain) was observed once. Its antigen is undetermined. The data originate from a study of OX40 agonist ivuxolimab in advanced cancers. Across the whole study: Therapy given before enrollment (anti-PD-1, anti-PD-L1 or anti-CTLA-4) was allowed, and roughly 41% had some.

Study observations and caveats: CD4+ and CD8+ blood T cells expanded clonally by week 6 at 0.1 to 3.0 mg/kg.

This CDR3 contains 15 residues. Germline V gene sequence: CDR1 SGHTA, CDR2 FQGNSA. The junction had 5 bases not matched to a gene; V was cut back by 4 bases and J by 2 bases. Measured with immunoSEQ multiplex PCR; TCRdb has only the in-frame clones, and not every one. Of approximately 75,000 clones listed, about nine tenths were seen once; the top ten hold 0.3% to 0.4%. The V call is TRBV7-2, the J call TRBJ2-7; 10 bases map to TRBD1. Sample: CD4+ or CD8+ T cells sorted from blood, taken in a trial of the OX40 agonist ivuxolimab. The sequence was collected from an adult with an advanced solid tumor such as melanoma, head and neck, liver or kidney cancer. CDR3 sequence (DNA): TGTGCCAGCAGCTCGGACAGGGGGATCACCTACGAGCAGTACTTC. It translates to CASSSDRGITYEQYF. Full variable domain (missing parts from reference TRBV7-2 and TRBJ2-7): GAGVSQSPSNKVTEKGKDVELRCDPISGHTALYWYRQSLGQGLEFLIYFQGNSAPDKSGLPSDRFSAERTGGSVSTLTIQRTQQEDSAVYLCASSSDRGITYEQYFGPGTRLTVT.